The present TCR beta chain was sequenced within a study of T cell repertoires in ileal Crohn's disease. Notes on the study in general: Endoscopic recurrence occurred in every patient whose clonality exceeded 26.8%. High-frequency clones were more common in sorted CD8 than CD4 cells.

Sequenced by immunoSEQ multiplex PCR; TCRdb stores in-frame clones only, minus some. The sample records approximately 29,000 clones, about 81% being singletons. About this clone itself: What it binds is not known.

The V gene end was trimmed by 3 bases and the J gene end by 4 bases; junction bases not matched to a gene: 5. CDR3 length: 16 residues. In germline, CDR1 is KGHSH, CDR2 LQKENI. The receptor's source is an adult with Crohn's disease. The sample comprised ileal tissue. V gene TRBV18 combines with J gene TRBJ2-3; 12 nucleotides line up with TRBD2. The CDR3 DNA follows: TGTGCCAGCTCACCGAAGACTAGCGGGGGCTCAGATACGCAGTATTTT. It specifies CASSPKTSGGSDTQYF. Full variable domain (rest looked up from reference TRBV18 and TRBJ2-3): NAGVMQNPRHLVRRRGQEARLRCSPMKGHSHVYWYRQLPEEGLKFMVYLQKENIIDESGMPKERFSAEFPKEGPSILRIQQVVRGDSAAYFCASSPKTSGGSDTQYFGPGTRLTVL.